These 17 T cell receptor beta chains came from one sample sequenced in a study of cytomegalovirus exposure and HLA in healthy donors. Data came from immunoSEQ multiplex PCR; TCRdb stores just in-frame clones and leaves some out. Of over 200,000 clones in the sample, roughly 88% were seen once. What was sequenced was PBMCs. The receptors here all came from a woman between 18 and 30 years old in good health and CMV-seronegative.

This clone was detected once. The chain joins TRBV18 to TRBJ2-5; tentative D call: TRBD1 (6 bases). Germline V lookup: CDR1 KGHSH, CDR2 LQKENI. The CDR3 covers 15 residues. Trimming left V 2 bases short and J 2 bases short, with 12 bases between. The CDR3 protein is CASSPTGTPQETQYF. CDR3 DNA sequence: TGTGCCAGCTCACCAACAGGGACACCACAAGAGACCCAGTACTTC.

V is TRBV27 and J is TRBJ2-7; 14 bases map to TRBD2. After removal of 5 bases from V and 4 bases from J, the junction contained 4 bases not matched to a gene. The CDR3 has 15 amino acids. CDR1 is MNHEY, CDR2 SMNVEV, per germline (reference sequence). The CDR3 is CASSVGTSGRYEQYF. The CDR3 bases are TGTGCCAGCAGTGTCGGGACTAGCGGGAGATACGAGCAGTACTTC.

This chain uses TRBV27 with TRBJ2-5, with TRBD2 identical over 8 bases. The V gene end was trimmed by 1 base and the J gene end by 3 bases; junction bases not matched to a gene: 7. CDR1 and CDR2 from the germline V gene are MNHEY and SMNVEV (reference sequence). This CDR3 has 16 amino acids. The DNA of the CDR3 is TGTGCCAGCAGTTTATTTTCGGGAGGGATGAAAGAGACCCAGTACTTC. Translated: CASSLFSGGMKETQYF.

V and J are TRBV7-8 and TRBJ2-1, with 10 bases identical to TRBD2. Germline values: CDR1 SGHVS, CDR2 FQNEAQ. The CDR3 extends over 17 amino acids. Trimming removed 6 bases from V and 4 bases from J; junction bases left unmatched: 12. The CDR3 DNA reads TGTGCCAGCAGACAAGGAGCGGGAGGGCTGATTTACAATGAGCAGTTCTTC. Translating it yields CASRQGAGGLIYNEQFF.

The V call is TRBV18, the J call TRBJ2-7; D gene ambiguous. Germline assignment: CDR1 KGHSH and CDR2 LQKENI. The length of the CDR3 is 13 residues. Trimming stripped 5 bases from V and 7 bases from J, with 15 bases between. The CDR3 protein is CASSAGSTREQYF. CDR3 nucleotides: TGTGCCAGCTCAGCCGGGTCCACAAGGGAGCAGTACTTC.

The table lists this clone with a count of one. The rearrangement links TRBV5-1 to TRBJ1-4; maybe TRBD1 (5 bases). This CDR3 is 18 amino acids long. V lost 3 bases to trimming and J lost 4 bases, with 22 bases between them. Germline assignment: CDR1 SGHRS and CDR2 YFSETQ. Written as DNA, the CDR3 is TGCGCCAGCAGCTCCGGGCCCCCGACGGGGGAAGGTAATGAAAAACTGTTTTTT. This encodes CASSSGPPTGEGNEKLFF.

V and J are TRBV11-1 and TRBJ2-5; D possibly corresponds to TRBD2 (6 bases). V lost 9 bases, J lost 2 bases, and 13 bases lay in between. Germline values: CDR1 SGHAT, CDR2 FQDESV (reference sequence). CDR3 length equals 13 residues. The CDR3 nucleotides read TGTGCCAGTTCCCGGGGGAGACAAGAGACCCAGTACTTC. It translates to CASSRGRQETQYF.

The chain carries TRBV5-1 and TRBJ2-4, with D possibly TRBD1 on 5 matching bases. Deletions cut 0 bases from V and 1 base from J, with 8 bases between. Germline V gene sequence: CDR1 SGHRS, CDR2 YFSETQ. This CDR3 has 15 residues. The CDR3 nucleotides read TGCGCCAGCAGCTTGGGAGCAGGGGCCAAAAACATTCAGTACTTC. Protein: CASSLGAGAKNIQYF.

The CDR3 here is CAISESSSLADSSYEQYF. For the CDR3, the DNA is TGTGCCATCAGTGAGTCATCCTCCCTAGCGGACAGCTCCTACGAGCAGTACTTC. The V gene is TRBV10-3, the J gene TRBJ2-7, with a weak D call TRBD2 (7 bases). With 0 bases removed from V and 0 bases from J, the gap between germline ends came to 18 bases. Germline values: CDR1 ENHRY, CDR2 SYGVKD. The CDR3 is 18 amino acids.

The rearrangement uses TRBV7-2 and TRBJ1-4, with 9 nucleotides matching TRBD1. Germline CDR1 is SGHTA and CDR2 is FQGNSA. V lost 5 bases to trimming and J lost 10 bases; unmatched junction nucleotides: 11. The CDR3 totals 15 residues. CDR3 protein: CASSQQGAWEGKLFF. The CDR3 nucleotides read TGTGCCAGCAGCCAACAGGGGGCATGGGAAGGAAAACTGTTTTTT.

This chain uses TRBV28 with TRBJ2-2; D is perhaps TRBD2 (5 bases). The CDR3 contains 13 residues. CDR1 and CDR2 from the germline V gene are MDHEN and SYDVKM. V was clipped by 9 bases and J by 1 base, with 9 bases between them. The CDR3 coding sequence is TGTGCCAGTTGCGGGCAGAACACCGGGGAGCTGTTTTTT. Translating it yields CASCGQNTGELFF.

The J gene is TRBJ2-4, the V gene TRBV5-1; D perhaps matches TRBD2 (6 bases). The CDR3 consists of 15 residues. In germline, CDR1 is SGHRS, CDR2 YFSETQ. V was trimmed by 4 bases and J by 1 base, leaving 12 bases between them. The CDR3 loop is CASSPGGVAKNIQYF. Here the CDR3 DNA reads TGCGCCAGCAGCCCTGGCGGGGTTGCCAAAAACATTCAGTACTTC.

This chain connects TRBV2 to TRBJ2-7; D perhaps matches TRBD2 (5 bases). The germline CDR1 and CDR2 sequences are SNHLY and FYNNEI. The CDR3 consists of 14 residues. With 3 bases removed from V and 3 bases from J, the gap between germline ends came to 12 bases. CDR3 amino acids: CASSERALNYEQYF. Written as DNA, the CDR3 is TGTGCCAGCAGTGAGAGGGCTCTGAACTACGAGCAGTACTTC.

This clone was seen a few times. V is TRBV2 and J is TRBJ1-2; TRBD1 matches 8 bases. The CDR3 has 15 residues. Trimming at V came to 6 bases and at J to 0 bases, leaving 6 bases not matched to a gene. Per the germline V gene, CDR1 is SNHLY and CDR2 is FYNNEI. The CDR3 DNA is TGTGCCAGCAGAAAAGACAGGGGCGCTAACTATGGCTACACCTTC. It is translated as CASRKDRGANYGYTF.

The rearrangement links TRBV7-9 to TRBJ1-3; 7 nucleotides match TRBD1. The trim removed 4 bases at V and 2 bases at J, leaving 2 bases unmatched. This CDR3 contains 14 residues. Germline values: CDR1 SEHNR, CDR2 FQNEAQ (reference sequence). The chain's CDR3 is CASSSDRAGNTIYF. CDR3 DNA sequence: TGTGCCAGCAGCTCCGACAGGGCTGGAAACACCATATATTTT.

The chain carries TRBV11-2 and TRBJ2-3; 13 bases map to TRBD2. The V segment lost 2 bases and the J segment 3 bases; nucleotides outside the gene matches: 2. Germline V gene sequence: CDR1 SGHAT, CDR2 FQNNGV. This CDR3 is built from 16 residues. CDR3 sequence reads: CASSLMGLAGTDTQYF. DNA for the CDR3: TGTGCCAGCAGCTTAATGGGACTAGCGGGGACAGATACGCAGTATTTT.

The chain employs TRBV5-1 and TRBJ2-2, with D perhaps matching TRBD2 (6 bases). This CDR3 contains 14 residues. The V gene's germline CDR1 is SGHRS and CDR2 YFSETQ. Deletions cut 7 bases from V and 1 base from J, with 11 bases between. CDR3 nucleotide sequence: TGCGCCAGCTACCGGGACTTGAACACCGGGGAGCTGTTTTTT. It specifies CASYRDLNTGELFF.